A single sample gave rise to the 7 T cell receptor beta chains below, sequenced in a study of cytomegalovirus exposure and HLA in healthy donors. The PCR had 60 Vbeta and 13 Jbeta primers. Generated by immunoSEQ multiplex PCR, the TCRdb table keeps only in-frame clones and is missing some. The sample contains 150,000 to 200,000 clones, around 85% of which appear only once. Sequencing was done on a sample of PBMCs. The source of these receptors is a man aged 18-30 years in good health and CMV-seropositive.

V and J are TRBV6-6 and TRBJ1-5; the D gene is possibly TRBD1 (5 bases). Trimming took 0 bases from V and 6 from J, leaving 12 bases between them. CDR3 length: 15 residues. The germline gives CDR1 MNHNY, CDR2 SVGAGI (reference sequence). The CDR3 region is CASSYSGARGQPQHF. CDR3 coding DNA: TGTGCCAGCAGTTACTCTGGGGCGCGGGGTCAGCCCCAGCATTTT.

This chain joins TRBV27 and TRBJ1-4, with 8 bases matching TRBD1. CDR1 is MNHEY and CDR2 is SMNVEV in the germline V gene (reference sequence). With V trimmed by 4 bases and J by 6 bases, 10 bases remained unmatched. The length of the CDR3 is 16 residues. The CDR3 is CASSWAGGGDDEKLFF. CDR3 nucleotide sequence: TGTGCCAGCAGTTGGGCAGGGGGCGGGGACGATGAAAAACTGTTTTTT. Variable domain in full (rest from reference TRBV27 and TRBJ1-4): EAQVTQNPRYLITVTGKKLTVTCSQNMNHEYMSWYRQDPGLGLRQIYYSMNVEVTDKGDVPEGYKVSRKEKRNFPLILESPSPNQTSLYFCASSWAGGGDDEKLFFGSGTQLSVL.

The chain carries TRBV5-1 and TRBJ2-7; D not resolved. The germline V and J ends were trimmed by 0 bases and 3 bases, with 7 bases remaining between them. The CDR3 is 13 residues long. Germline V gene data show CDR1 as SGHRS and CDR2 as YFSETQ. CDR3 sequence (DNA): TGCGCCAGCAGCTTGGGTACAGACTACGAGCAGTACTTC. Its translation: CASSLGTDYEQYF.

This clone was seen only a few times. The chain is built from TRBV9 and TRBJ2-5, with unresolved D. V was clipped by 0 bases and J by 4 bases, with 10 bases between them. CDR1 SGDLS and CDR2 YYNGEE come from the germline V gene. This CDR3 contains 14 residues. As DNA, the CDR3 is TGTGCCAGCAGCGTAGGTAATAGCCCAGAGACCCAGTACTTC. Translating it yields CASSVGNSPETQYF.

V is TRBV4-1 and J is TRBJ2-5, with D unresolved. Trimming took off 1 base at V and 5 bases at J, with 14 bases between the two ends. Per the germline V gene, CDR1 is MGHRA and CDR2 is YSYEKL. The CDR3 is made up of 15 amino acids. The CDR3 DNA sequence: TGCGCCAGCAGCCAAGTCGAGGCACCGCGGGAGACCCAGTACTTC. Translating it yields CASSQVEAPRETQYF.

The rearrangement links TRBV7-8 to TRBJ1-4; TRBD1 matches 9 bases. Per the germline V gene, CDR1 is SGHVS and CDR2 is FQNEAQ. The CDR3 contains 16 residues. V lost 5 bases to trimming and J lost 7 bases; unmatched junction nucleotides: 11. CDR3 in DNA: TGTGCCAGCAGCATTATAACAGGGGGCGCGGGTGAAAAACTGTTTTTT. As protein: CASSIITGGAGEKLFF.

This clone occurred once. The chain joins TRBV6-1 to TRBJ1-6; 8 bases are shared with TRBD1. The CDR3 totals 15 residues. J lost 6 bases, V lost 4 bases, and 5 bases had no gene match. Germline V gene data show CDR1 as MNHNS and CDR2 as SASEGT. The DNA of the CDR3 is TGTGCCAGCAGTGCGACGGGACAGGTTAATTCACCCCTCCACTTT. It yields the protein CASSATGQVNSPLHF.